This T cell receptor (beta chain) was identified during a study of blood T cell repertoires in COVID-19. The germline V gene encodes CDR1 SGHTA and CDR2 FQGNSA. The CDR3 spans 15 residues. Losses at the gene ends were 5 bases for V and 1 base for J; bases not matched to a gene: 3. Measured with immunoSEQ multiplex PCR; TCRdb has only the in-frame clones, and not every one. The sample lists about 170,000 clones; around three quarters were seen once. The sequenced sample consisted of PBMCs or T cells enriched from blood (not recorded which). This TCR derives from a woman in her 70s in a cohort exposed to, infected with or recovered from COVID-19 (not recorded which). The chain recombines TRBV7-2 with TRBJ1-5; 9 positions match TRBD1. This chain's CDR3 is CASSIGQGSNQPQHF. DNA of the CDR3: TGTGCCAGCAGCATTGGACAGGGGAGCAATCAGCCCCAGCATTTT.